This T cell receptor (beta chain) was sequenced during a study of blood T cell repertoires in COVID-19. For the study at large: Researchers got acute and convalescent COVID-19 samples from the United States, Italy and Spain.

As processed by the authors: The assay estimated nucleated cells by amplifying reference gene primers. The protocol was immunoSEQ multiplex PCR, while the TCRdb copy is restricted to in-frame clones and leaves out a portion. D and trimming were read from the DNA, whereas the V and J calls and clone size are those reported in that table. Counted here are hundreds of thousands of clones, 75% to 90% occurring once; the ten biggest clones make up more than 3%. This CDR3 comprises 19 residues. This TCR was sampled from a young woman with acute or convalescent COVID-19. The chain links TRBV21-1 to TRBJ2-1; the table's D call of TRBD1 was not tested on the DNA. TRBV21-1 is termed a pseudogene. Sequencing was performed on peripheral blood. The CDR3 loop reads CASSNAGQTLLPTNNEQFF. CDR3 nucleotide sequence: TGTGCCAGCAGCAATGCTGGACAGACTCTTCTTCCAACCAACAATGAGCAGTTCTTC.